This T cell receptor (beta chain) was documented in a study of early stage breast cancer tumors. The overall study: ER+/PR+/HER2- status applied to about 70% of the 16 invasive breast tumors. Each sample averaged approximately 9.9-fold read coverage. General study results and limits: In about 85% of the 16 patients, blood comparison separated tumor from normal breast. Compared with adjacent normal breast tissue, tumors showed 2.5 to 3-fold greater T cell density and higher clonality.

Comment on this clone: Its antigen remains unknown.

CDR3 length: 13 residues. Germline V CDR1 and CDR2: SGHTA, FQGNSA. Trimming removed 3 bases at V and 4 bases at J, with 4 bases between. Some clones are missing from TCRdb's copy, which holds only in-frame ones; the method was immunoSEQ multiplex PCR. There are over 40,000 clones in the sample; more than 70% occur only once, and roughly 3% lies in the top ten. The rearrangement joins TRBV7-2 to TRBJ2-6; D unclear. Sequences were obtained from blood. This clonotype was obtained from a person in their forties with breast cancer. The CDR3 DNA is TGTGCCAGCAGCTTCAGAGGGGCCAACGTCCTGACTTTC. This translates into CASSFRGANVLTF.